The next 10 T cell receptor beta chains were all read from a single sample in a study of blood T cells in healthy people across ages. It was with a sample-barcoded 5' primer and a J-beta primer mix that a second PCR of roughly 6 to 12 cycles was run. TCRdb re-analysed the 5' RACE reads in MiXCR, keeping a single row per CDR3 protein. The sample has more than 650,000 distinct CDR3 sequences, 22% seen once. Material: blood. The origin of the receptors is a man in his 70s in good health.

A few counts support this clonotype. This chain uses TRBV7-8 with TRBJ1-4; D possibly corresponds to TRBD1 (6 bases). The length of the CDR3 is 16 residues. Germline V CDR1 and CDR2: SGHVS, FQNEAQ. V lost 1 base and J 3 bases, leaving 12 bases between the germline ends. The CDR3 coding sequence is TGTGCCAGCAGCTTAGTAGGGGGAGACGCTAATGAAAAACTGTTTTTT. It encodes CASSLVGGDANEKLFF.

The chain recombines TRBV12-3 or TRBV12-4 with TRBJ1-2, with 7 bases that match TRBD1. Losses at the gene ends were 6 bases for V and 4 bases for J; bases not matched to a gene: 11. The CDR3 spans 15 residues. The DNA for the CDR3 is TGTGCCAGCAGAGATAGGGAGGGGGCTAGCTATGGCTACACCTTC. Translated: CASRDREGASYGYTF.

The chain employs TRBV25-1 and TRBJ1-2, with D maybe TRBD1 (6 bases). CDR3 length: 15 residues. The germline V gene has CDR1 MGHDK and CDR2 SYGVNS. V shed 3 bases and J shed 2 bases, with 13 bases lying between them. The CDR3 coding sequence is TGTGCCAGCAGTGATCATCGGACAGCCAACTATGGCTACACCTTC. Residues: CASSDHRTANYGYTF.

The chain has TRBV10-3 and TRBJ2-3; D is perhaps TRBD2 (6 bases). Germline-derived CDR1 and CDR2 are ENHRY and SYGVKD. Trimming cost V 3 bases and J 4 bases, with 11 bases left between them. The CDR3 totals 14 residues. The CDR3 DNA follows: TGTGCCATCAGTGACGGGGGAGGAGCAGATACGCAGTATTTT. This gives the protein CAISDGGGADTQYF.

This clonotype was detected only a few times. This rearrangement joins TRBV20-1 to TRBJ2-1, with 8 bases that match TRBD2. The CDR3 length is 13 residues. The germline V gene has CDR1 DFQATT and CDR2 SNEGSKA (reference sequence). V trimming: 7 bases; J trimming: 2 bases; junction bases outside the gene matches: 4. The CDR3, as DNA: TGCAGTGGACTAGCGCTCCCCTACAATGAGCAGTTCTTC. It yields the protein CSGLALPYNEQFF.

The chain employs TRBV5-1 and TRBJ2-7, with a tentative D call TRBD2 (5 bases). V gave up 0 bases and J gave up 7 bases, with 17 bases separating them. CDR3 length: 15 amino acids. Germline V gene data show CDR1 as SGHRS and CDR2 as YFSETQ. The CDR3 is CASSLAPGSIGEQYV. The CDR3 region has the DNA TGCGCCAGCAGCTTGGCCCCGGGATCCATAGGAGAGCAGTACGTC.

By sample share, this clonotype is medium-sized. The chain joins TRBV20-1 to TRBJ1-2; D gene ambiguous. Trimming took off 1 base at V and 4 bases at J, with 13 bases between the two ends. Germline values: CDR1 DFQATT, CDR2 SNEGSKA (reference sequence). The CDR3 is made up of 14 amino acids. In nucleotides, the CDR3 is TGCAGTGCTAGAGGATTAGATGGCGGCTATGGCTACACCTTC. Amino acids: CSARGLDGGYGYTF.

This clonotype was detected a few times. This chain links TRBV5-1 with TRBJ1-4, with D hard to call. Germline lookup yields CDR1 SGHRS and CDR2 YFSETQ. The germline V and J ends were trimmed by 4 bases and 7 bases, with 17 bases remaining between them. The CDR3 runs to 15 residues. DNA of the CDR3: TGCGCCAGCAGCCTAACCTTGGAGCCTAGTGAAAAACTGTTTTTT. It specifies CASSLTLEPSEKLFF.

Notes on this clonotype: The junction and the germline gene differ at one end; a read error may be behind it. This chain links TRBV7-8 with TRBJ2-3; maybe TRBD1 (5 bases). The CDR3 totals 15 residues. CDR1 and CDR2 from the germline V gene are SGHVS and FQNEAQ. The CDR3 DNA sequence: TGTGCCAGCAGCTTAGTTGGCGGAATGACAGATACGCGGTATTTT. This translates into CASSLVGGMTDTRYF.

This clonotype occurred a few times. V gene TRBV29-1 combines with J gene TRBJ2-7, with no clear D. The J call is doubtful: the DNA matches TRBJ2-1 better. Germline CDR1 and CDR2: SQVTM and ANQGSEA. The CDR3 is made up of 14 amino acids. The CDR3 reads CRNPLWETYNEQFF. The CDR3 nucleotides are TGCAGGAATCCGTTATGGGAAACCTACAATGAGCAGTTCTTC.